This TCR beta chain was captured in a study of cytomegalovirus exposure and HLA in healthy donors. Findings and limits, study-wide: In vitro, a few CMV-associated chains proved specific for CMV antigens. Subsequent analysis revealed that first-cohort TCR clusters tended to co-occur in the 95 to 150 validation repertoires.

Sequencing used immunoSEQ multiplex PCR; TCRdb keeps in-frame clones, though not all of them. The table lists about 120,000 clones, approximately 90% of them singletons, with over 6% in the top ten. As regards this clone: What it recognizes is unknown.

CDR1 GTSNPN and CDR2 SVGIG come from the germline V gene (reference sequence). The ends lost 6 bases at V and 4 bases at J; junction bases unmatched: 9. This CDR3 spans 17 amino acids. V gene TRBV30 combines with J gene TRBJ2-1, with 16 bases identical to TRBD2. Sequenced input: PBMCs. The origin of this receptor is a woman between 18 and 30 years old in good health and CMV-seropositive. The chain's CDR3 is CACGTSGGAVGYNEQFF. CDR3 sequence (DNA): TGTGCCTGTGGGACTAGCGGGGGGGCCGTCGGGTACAATGAGCAGTTCTTC.